The 4 T cell receptor beta chains given below trace back to one sample, sequenced in a study of T cell repertoires in cytomegalovirus infection. No antigen has been identified for these receptors. TCRdb reprocessed the reads with MiXCR, giving one entry per CDR3 protein. The table lists roughly 220,000 distinct CDR3 sequences, around 35% of them singletons. Sequences were derived from CD8+ T cells from cultured PBMCs, sampled from culture after CMV antigen stimulation. These receptor sequences come from a human donor in good health (CMV status not recorded). Some clones in this sample may be carry-over from other donors' samples.

J is TRBJ2-7 and V is TRBV7-9; 9 bases map to TRBD1. V dropped 4 bases and J dropped 0; count of bases not matched to a gene: 13. CDR1 is SEHNR and CDR2 is FQNEAQ in the germline V gene (reference sequence). This CDR3 spans 18 amino acids. CDR3 bases: TGTGCCAGCAGCTCTCGGGACAGGGCGCCTATTGGCTCCTACGAGCAGTACTTC. Its translation is CASSSRDRAPIGSYEQYF.

The V and J genes are TRBV15 and TRBJ2-1; TRBD2 aligns across 7 bases. This CDR3 is 14 amino acids long. Germline CDR1 LNHNV, CDR2 YYDKDF (reference sequence). The V gene end was trimmed by 7 bases and the J gene end by 6 bases; junction bases not matched to a gene: 9. The CDR3 sequence: CATMGGGKSNEQFF. For the CDR3, the DNA is TGTGCCACCATGGGGGGAGGGAAGTCCAATGAGCAGTTCTTC.

The chain joins TRBV5-1 to TRBJ2-7; 8 nucleotides align to TRBD2. Germline V CDR1 and CDR2: SGHRS, YFSETQ. The CDR3 has 13 residues. V lost 6 bases and J lost 2; bases outside the gene matches: 4. The CDR3 protein is CASKAAGAYEQYF. CDR3 DNA: TGCGCCAGCAAGGCAGCGGGAGCCTACGAGCAGTACTTC.

This chain joins TRBV11-3 and TRBJ2-5, with 12 nucleotides matching TRBD1. After removal of 5 bases from V and 5 bases from J, the junction contained 6 bases not matched to a gene. This CDR3 comprises 15 residues. Germline values: CDR1 SGHNT, CDR2 YENEEA. The CDR3 here is CASSPGTGGTETQYF. The CDR3 DNA sequence: TGTGCCAGCAGCCCAGGGACAGGGGGCACCGAGACCCAGTACTTC.